This is a list of T cell receptor beta chains from one sample in a study of identical twins. TCRdb passed the 5' RACE reads through MiXCR, listing each CDR3 protein once. The sample has hundreds of thousands of distinct CDR3 sequences, roughly 6% seen once. Sequencing was performed on naive T cells sorted from blood. All receptors come from a young man in good health. Each CDR3 is given with its conserved first and last residue. A D gene is named only where the DNA matches it firmly. Not all rows give a size; the values are once, few, many and, for expanded clones, a class.

>TRBJ2-5|NA|NA|TRBV5-1
CASSLTPVVETQYF
TGCGCCAGCAGCTTGACACCTGTGGTAGAGACCCAGTACTTC
>TRBJ2-1|NA|many|TRBV10-3
CAIKREDEQFF
TGTGCCATCAAAAGGGAGGATGAGCAGTTCTTC
>TRBJ2-1|TRBD1|NA|TRBV11-2
CASSLDPGGSKNNEQFF
TGTGCCAGCAGCTTAGATCCAGGGGGCTCGAAAAACAATGAGCAGTTCTTC
>TRBJ2-5|NA|NA|TRBV5-1
CASSLRPGSLGETQYF
TGCGCCAGCAGCTTGCGGCCAGGTAGTTTAGGAGAGACCCAGTACTTC
>TRBJ2-6|NA|NA|TRBV6-2/TRBV6-3
CASSYSGPSSGANVLTF
TGTGCCAGCAGTTACTCCGGACCCAGCTCTGGGGCCAACGTCCTGACTTTC
>TRBJ2-1|TRBD2|NA|TRBV9
CASSERTSGKFHEQFF
TGTGCCAGCAGCGAGAGGACTAGCGGGAAATTCCATGAGCAGTTCTTC
>TRBJ1-2|NA|many|TRBV15
CATSRDSSHSGYTF
TGTGCCACCAGCAGAGACAGCAGTCACAGTGGCTACACCTTC
>TRBJ2-7|NA|few|TRBV6-5
CASSSTVWDEQYF
TGTGCCAGCAGTTCGACAGTGTGGGACGAGCAGTACTTC
>TRBJ2-3|TRBD1|NA|TRBV5-4
CASTNVPGQGAGDTQYF
TGTGCCAGCACCAACGTCCCGGGACAGGGGGCAGGAGATACGCAGTATTTT
>TRBJ2-1|TRBD2|few|TRBV5-1
CASSLGDSGVPLNEQFF
TGCGCCAGCAGCTTGGGGGATAGCGGGGTCCCCCTCAATGAGCAGTTCTTC
>TRBJ1-3|NA|many|TRBV12-3/TRBV12-4
CASRDTGNTIYF
TGTGCCAGCAGGGACACTGGAAACACCATATATTTT
>TRBJ2-5|NA|many|TRBV20-1
CSASYEGETQYF
TGCAGTGCTAGTTATGAGGGCGAGACCCAGTACTTC
>TRBJ1-1|NA|few|TRBV18
CASSRTDFVVEAFF
TGTGCCAGCTCCCGTACTGATTTCGTAGTAGAAGCTTTCTTT
>TRBJ2-2|TRBD2|many|TRBV29-1
CSVDLAGEAGELFF
TGCAGCGTCGACCTAGCGGGAGAGGCCGGGGAGCTGTTTTTT
>TRBJ1-5|TRBD1|many|TRBV24-1
CATSATGPSNQPQHF
TGTGCCACCAGCGCGACAGGGCCGAGCAATCAGCCCCAGCATTTT
>TRBJ1-2|NA|many|TRBV5-1
CASSLGTDTIGYTF
TGCGCCAGCAGCTTAGGGACGGACACTATAGGCTACACCTTC
>TRBJ2-3|NA|few|TRBV4-1
CASSQESSRGDTQYF
TGCGCCAGCAGCCAAGAGTCAAGTCGAGGAGATACGCAGTATTTT
>TRBJ1-4|TRBD1|few|TRBV12-3/TRBV12-4
CASNRGNEKLFF
TGTGCCAGCAACAGGGGAAATGAAAAACTGTTTTTT
>TRBJ2-5|TRBD2|few|TRBV20-1
CSARDLAGGETQYF
TGCAGTGCTAGAGATCTTGCGGGAGGGGAGACCCAGTACTTC
>TRBJ1-2|NA|few|TRBV27
CASSPRPNYGYTF
TGTGCCAGCAGTCCGCGTCCTAACTATGGCTACACCTTC